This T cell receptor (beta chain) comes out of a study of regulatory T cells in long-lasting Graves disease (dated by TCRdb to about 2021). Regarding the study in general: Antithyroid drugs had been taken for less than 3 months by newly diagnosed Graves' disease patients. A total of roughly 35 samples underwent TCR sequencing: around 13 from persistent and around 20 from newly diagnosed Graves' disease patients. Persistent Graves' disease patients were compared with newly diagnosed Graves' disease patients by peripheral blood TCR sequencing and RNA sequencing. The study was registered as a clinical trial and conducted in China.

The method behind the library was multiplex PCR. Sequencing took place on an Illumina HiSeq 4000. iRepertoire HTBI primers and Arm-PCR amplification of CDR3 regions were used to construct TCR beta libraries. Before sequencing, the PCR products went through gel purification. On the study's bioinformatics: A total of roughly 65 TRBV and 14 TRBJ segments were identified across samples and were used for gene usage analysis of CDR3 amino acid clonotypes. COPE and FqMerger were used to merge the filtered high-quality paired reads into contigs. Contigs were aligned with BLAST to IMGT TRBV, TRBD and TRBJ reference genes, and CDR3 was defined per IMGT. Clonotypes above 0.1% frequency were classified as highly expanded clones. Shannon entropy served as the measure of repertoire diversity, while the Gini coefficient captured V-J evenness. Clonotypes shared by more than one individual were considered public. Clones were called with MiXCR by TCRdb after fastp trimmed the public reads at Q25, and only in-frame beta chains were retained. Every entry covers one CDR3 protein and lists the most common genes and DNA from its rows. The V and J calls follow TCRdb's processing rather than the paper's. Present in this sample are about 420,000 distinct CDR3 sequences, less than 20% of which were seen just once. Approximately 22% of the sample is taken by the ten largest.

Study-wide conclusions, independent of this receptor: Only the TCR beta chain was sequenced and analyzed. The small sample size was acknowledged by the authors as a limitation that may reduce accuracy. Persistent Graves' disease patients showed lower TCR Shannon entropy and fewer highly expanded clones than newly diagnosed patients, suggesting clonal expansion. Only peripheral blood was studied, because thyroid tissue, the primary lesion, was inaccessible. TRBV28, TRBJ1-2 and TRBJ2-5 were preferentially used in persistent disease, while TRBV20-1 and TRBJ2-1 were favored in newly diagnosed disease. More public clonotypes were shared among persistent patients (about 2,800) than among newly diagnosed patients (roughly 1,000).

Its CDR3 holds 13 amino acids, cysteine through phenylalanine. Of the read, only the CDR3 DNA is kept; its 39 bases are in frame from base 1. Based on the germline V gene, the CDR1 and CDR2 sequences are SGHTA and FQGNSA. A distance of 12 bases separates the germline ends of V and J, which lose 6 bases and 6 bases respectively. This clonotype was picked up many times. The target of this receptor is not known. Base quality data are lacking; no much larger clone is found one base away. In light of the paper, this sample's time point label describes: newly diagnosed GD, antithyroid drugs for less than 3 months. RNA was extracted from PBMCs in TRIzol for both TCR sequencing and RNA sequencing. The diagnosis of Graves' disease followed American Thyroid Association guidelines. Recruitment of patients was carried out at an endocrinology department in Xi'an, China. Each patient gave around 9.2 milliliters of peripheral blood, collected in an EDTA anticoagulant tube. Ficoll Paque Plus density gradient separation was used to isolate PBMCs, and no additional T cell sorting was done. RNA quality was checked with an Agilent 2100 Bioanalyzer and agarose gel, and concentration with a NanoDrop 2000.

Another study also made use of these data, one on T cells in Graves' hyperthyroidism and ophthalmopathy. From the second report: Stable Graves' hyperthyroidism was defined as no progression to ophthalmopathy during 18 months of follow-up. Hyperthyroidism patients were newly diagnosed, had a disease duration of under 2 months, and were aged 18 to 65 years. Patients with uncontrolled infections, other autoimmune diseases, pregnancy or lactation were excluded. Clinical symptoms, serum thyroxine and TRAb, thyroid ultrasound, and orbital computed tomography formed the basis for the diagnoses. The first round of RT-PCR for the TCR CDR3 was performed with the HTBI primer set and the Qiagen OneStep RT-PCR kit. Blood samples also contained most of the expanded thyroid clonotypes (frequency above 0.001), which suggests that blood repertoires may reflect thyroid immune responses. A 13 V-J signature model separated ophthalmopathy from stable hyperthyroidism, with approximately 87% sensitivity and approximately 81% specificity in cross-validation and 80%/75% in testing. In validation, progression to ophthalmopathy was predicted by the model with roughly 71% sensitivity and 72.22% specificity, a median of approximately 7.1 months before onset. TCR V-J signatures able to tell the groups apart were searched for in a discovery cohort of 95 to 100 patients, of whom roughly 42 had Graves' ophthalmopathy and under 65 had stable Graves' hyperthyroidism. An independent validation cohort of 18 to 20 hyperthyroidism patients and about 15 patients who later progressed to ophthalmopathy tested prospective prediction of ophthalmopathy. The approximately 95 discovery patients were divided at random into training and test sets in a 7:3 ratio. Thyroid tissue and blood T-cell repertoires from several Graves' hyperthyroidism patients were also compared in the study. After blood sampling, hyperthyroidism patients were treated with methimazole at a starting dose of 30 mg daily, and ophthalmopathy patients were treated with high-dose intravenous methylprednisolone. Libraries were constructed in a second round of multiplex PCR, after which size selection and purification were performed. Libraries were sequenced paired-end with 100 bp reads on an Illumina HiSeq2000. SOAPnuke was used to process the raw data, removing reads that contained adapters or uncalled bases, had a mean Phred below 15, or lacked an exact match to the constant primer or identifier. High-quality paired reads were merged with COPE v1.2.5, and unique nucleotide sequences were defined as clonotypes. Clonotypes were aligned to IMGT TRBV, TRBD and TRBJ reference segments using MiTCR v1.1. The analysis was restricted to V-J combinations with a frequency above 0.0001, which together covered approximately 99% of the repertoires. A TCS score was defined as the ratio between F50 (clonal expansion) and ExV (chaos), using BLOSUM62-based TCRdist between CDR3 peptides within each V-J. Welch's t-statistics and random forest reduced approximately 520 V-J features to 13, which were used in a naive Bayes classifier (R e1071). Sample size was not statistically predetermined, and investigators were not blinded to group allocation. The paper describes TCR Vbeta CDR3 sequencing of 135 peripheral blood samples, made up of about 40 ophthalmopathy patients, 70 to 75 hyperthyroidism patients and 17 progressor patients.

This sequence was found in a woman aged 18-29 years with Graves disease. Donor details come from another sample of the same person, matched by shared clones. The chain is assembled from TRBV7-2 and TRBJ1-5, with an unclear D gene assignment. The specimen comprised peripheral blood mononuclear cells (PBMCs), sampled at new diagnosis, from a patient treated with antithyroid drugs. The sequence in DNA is TGTGCCAGCAGTTATGACCGGGGTCAGCCCCAGCATTTT. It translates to CASSYDRGQPQHF.